Listed below are T cell receptor beta chains from one sample, sequenced in a study of T-cell reconstitution after alpha-beta-depleted transplantation in children. TCRdb ran MiXCR on the PCR reads and lists one entry per CDR3 protein. Found here are 350,000 to 400,000 distinct CDR3 sequences, about an eighth of them singletons; the top ten hold 4% to 5.5%. The sample here was PBMCs, taken from the stem cell graft. The receptor source for this set is a human donor who donated a stem cell graft to a child with Fanconi anemia. The CDR3 runs from the conserved cysteine through the conserved F or W. Each record gives: clone size, J gene, D gene, V gene, CDR3 protein, CDR3 DNA. D genes are given only for firm matches. Only part of the rows carry a size: once, few, many, or a class if the clone is expanded.

many	TRBJ2-3	NA	TRBV20-1	CSASGGSTDTQYF	TGCAGTGCTAGCGGGGGAAGCACAGATACGCAGTATTTT
few	TRBJ2-2	TRBD1	TRBV24-1	CATSDATGANTGELFF	TGTGCCACCAGTGACGCGACAGGGGCCAACACCGGGGAGCTGTTTTTT
NA	TRBJ2-1	TRBD1	TRBV12-3/TRBV12-4	CASSWMTGSSNEQFF	TGTGCCAGCAGTTGGATGACAGGGAGCAGCAATGAGCAGTTCTTC
NA	TRBJ2-7	TRBD1	TRBV19	CASSNRGQIYEQYF	TGTGCCAGTAGTAATAGGGGACAGATCTACGAGCAGTACTTC
NA	TRBJ2-2	NA	TRBV6-2/TRBV6-3	CASSSVGEVGELFF	TGTGCCAGCAGTTCTGTAGGGGAAGTCGGGGAGCTGTTTTTT
many	TRBJ1-6	NA	TRBV6-5	CASSYGRLGGNSPLHF	TGTGCCAGCAGTTACGGCCGGCTCGGTGGGAATTCACCCCTCCACTTT
few	TRBJ2-7	NA	TRBV3-1	CASSQDWQSYEQYF	TGTGCCAGCAGCCAAGACTGGCAGTCCTACGAGCAGTACTTC
many	TRBJ2-5	NA	TRBV15	CATSRVLGRKFQETQYF	TGTGCCACCAGCAGAGTCCTGGGACGGAAGTTTCAAGAGACCCAGTACTTC
many	TRBJ2-3	TRBD2	TRBV7-8	CASSPGGYSSTDTQYF	TGTGCCAGCAGCCCGGGGGGATATTCCAGCACAGATACGCAGTATTTT
NA	TRBJ1-5	TRBD1	TRBV6-2/TRBV6-3	CASRVQGMSTDTQHF	TGTGCCAGCAGAGTACAGGGGATGAGCACAGATACGCAGCATTTT
few	TRBJ1-2	NA	TRBV12-5	CASGLGVGSQDGYTF	TGTGCTAGTGGTTTGGGGGTCGGGTCTCAGGACGGCTACACCTTC
many	TRBJ2-5	NA	TRBV12-3/TRBV12-4	CASSLKRQETQYF	TGTGCCAGCAGTTTAAAACGCCAAGAGACCCAGTACTTC
few	TRBJ1-2	NA	TRBV5-1	CASSLSAGSYGYTF	TGCGCCAGCAGCTTGTCCGCTGGCTCCTATGGCTACACCTTC
NA	TRBJ2-3	NA	TRBV23-1	CASSQRREATDTQYF	TGCGCCAGCAGTCAGCGCAGGGAGGCCACAGATACGCAGTATTTT
NA	TRBJ2-5	TRBD1	TRBV3-1	CASSRTGFQETQYF	TGTGCCAGCAGCCGGACAGGGTTCCAAGAGACCCAGTACTTC
NA	TRBJ1-3	TRBD1	TRBV20-1	CSATQGANGNTIYF	TGCAGTGCTACCCAGGGGGCAAATGGAAACACCATATATTTT
NA	TRBJ2-7	NA	TRBV5-1	CASSLWAGDSHEQYF	TGCGCCAGCAGCTTGTGGGCAGGGGATTCCCACGAGCAGTACTTC
NA	TRBJ1-1	NA	TRBV5-5	CASSLAGVSGTEAFF	TGTGCCAGCAGCTTGGCGGGGGTATCGGGAACTGAAGCTTTCTTT
NA	TRBJ1-4	NA	TRBV18	CASSPSALYNEKLFF	TGTGCCAGCTCACCAAGCGCCCTGTACAATGAAAAACTGTTTTTT
few	TRBJ2-2	NA	TRBV21-1	CASTGLHTGELFF	TGTGCCAGCACTGGACTTCACACCGGGGAGCTGTTTTTT
NA	TRBJ2-6	NA	TRBV12-3/TRBV12-4	CASSFWGSGANVLTF	TGTGCCAGCAGTTTCTGGGGCTCTGGGGCCAACGTCCTGACTTTC
few	TRBJ2-1	NA	TRBV12-3/TRBV12-4	CASSLGGTEQFF	TGTGCCAGCAGTTTAGGAGGGACTGAGCAGTTCTTC
many	TRBJ2-1	TRBD1	TRBV11-2	CASSHDRDNEQFF	TGTGCCAGCAGCCATGACAGGGACAATGAGCAGTTCTTC
NA	TRBJ2-3	TRBD2	TRBV2	CASSERLAGETQYF	TGTGCCAGCAGTGAGAGACTAGCGGGGGAAACGCAGTATTTT
NA	TRBJ2-3	NA	TRBV5-4	CASSSPGSTDTQYF	TGTGCCAGCAGCTCCCCGGGGAGCACAGATACGCAGTATTTT
NA	TRBJ1-2	NA	TRBV12-3/TRBV12-4	CASTLTGSGYGYTF	TGTGCCAGCACCCTTACAGGATCCGGCTATGGCTACACCTTC
NA	TRBJ1-5	TRBD1	TRBV6-1	CASSANRGFGNQPQHF	TGTGCCAGCAGTGCTAACAGGGGTTTTGGCAATCAGCCCCAGCATTTT
many	TRBJ2-1	TRBD2	TRBV4-2	CASSHGGGAMNEQFF	TGTGCCAGCAGCCATGGCGGGGGGGCCATGAATGAGCAGTTCTTC
many	TRBJ2-5	NA	TRBV7-2	CASSLNRDNGRETQYF	TGTGCCAGCAGCCTCAACCGGGACAACGGTCGAGAGACCCAGTACTTC
NA	TRBJ2-3	TRBD2	TRBV27	CASSTPTSGGTPRKYF	TGTGCCAGCAGTACCCCCACTAGCGGGGGGACTCCACGCAAGTATTTT
few	TRBJ1-1	TRBD1	TRBV7-8	CASSTRQGLNTEAFF	TGTGCCAGCAGCACCCGACAGGGCCTGAACACTGAAGCTTTCTTT
few	TRBJ2-5	NA	TRBV6-2/TRBV6-3	CASSRRPPGGETQYF	TGTGCCAGCAGTCGACGGCCCCCAGGGGGGGAGACCCAGTACTTC
NA	TRBJ1-5	TRBD1	TRBV19	CASSPGQAAQQPQHF	TGTGCCAGTAGCCCGGGACAGGCGGCGCAACAGCCCCAGCATTTT
NA	TRBJ1-3	TRBD1	TRBV6-2/TRBV6-3	CASTEGARGNTIYF	TGTGCCAGCACCGAGGGGGCGCGAGGAAACACCATATATTTT
few	TRBJ1-1	NA	TRBV29-1	CSVERGANTEAFF	TGCAGCGTTGAAAGGGGCGCGAACACTGAAGCTTTCTTT
NA	TRBJ1-1	NA	TRBV5-1	CASTTPSAGEAFF	TGCGCCAGCACAACCCCGAGCGCAGGAGAAGCTTTCTTT
NA	TRBJ1-5	NA	TRBV12-3/TRBV12-4	CASSLALSRGNQPQHF	TGTGCCAGCAGTTTAGCGCTAAGTAGGGGAAATCAGCCCCAGCATTTT
NA	TRBJ2-3	TRBD1	TRBV2	CASSDITTGGTDTQYF	TGTGCCAGCAGCGACATAACGACAGGGGGCACAGATACGCAGTATTTT
many	TRBJ2-5	TRBD2	TRBV20-1	CSASERGGQETQYF	TGCAGTGCTAGTGAGCGGGGGGGCCAAGAGACCCAGTACTTC
NA	TRBJ2-3	TRBD1	TRBV5-1	CASSPGQSVRADTQYF	TGCGCCAGCAGCCCGGGACAGTCGGTACGCGCAGATACGCAGTATTTT
few	TRBJ1-1	NA	TRBV4-2	CASSQLEGSQGAFF	TGTGCCAGCAGCCAGTTGGAAGGTTCGCAGGGAGCTTTCTTT
few	TRBJ1-5	NA	TRBV5-5	CASSRDLNQPQHF	TGTGCCAGCAGCAGGGACCTCAATCAGCCCCAGCATTTT
few	TRBJ1-2	NA	TRBV12-3/TRBV12-4	CASSLSENYGYTF	TGTGCCAGCAGTTTGTCCGAGAACTATGGCTACACCTTC